This is a list of T cell receptor beta chains from one sample in a study of T-cell reconstitution after alpha-beta-depleted transplantation in children. TCRdb used MiXCR to reprocess the PCR reads, holding one entry per CDR3 protein. Of 580,000 or so distinct CDR3 sequences in the sample, 23% are singletons; the top ten hold 13% to 15%. The source material was PBMCs, mostly from graft donor cells, sampled 360 days after TCRalphabeta/CD19-depleted stem cell transplant. Source of these receptors: a boy in the first two years of life who had a stem cell transplant for acute myeloid leukemia, so the T cells may come from the graft donor. Each CDR3 is given with its conserved first and last residue. The D gene is left open where the match is weak. Only part of the rows carry a size: once, few, many, or a class if the clone is expanded.

cdr3_aa | cdr3_nt | v_call | clone_size | d_call | j_call
CASSLDRKTGADTQYF | TGTGCCAGCAGCTTGGACCGAAAGACAGGTGCGGATACGCAGTATTTT | TRBV5-8 | many | - | TRBJ2-3
CSAKLAGGLYEQYF | TGCAGTGCTAAACTAGCGGGGGGGCTGTACGAGCAGTACTTC | TRBV20-1 | - | TRBD2 | TRBJ2-7
CASSSPERGGRVLSYNEQFF | TGTGCCAGCAGCTCCCCGGAGCGGGGGGGCCGGGTTTTATCTTACAATGAGCAGTTCTTC | TRBV13 | - | TRBD2 | TRBJ2-1
CASSQGQYNSPLHF | TGTGCCAGCAGCCAAGGACAGTATAATTCACCCCTCCACTTT | TRBV12-3/TRBV12-4 | many | - | TRBJ1-6
CASSWTAGAFTGELFF | TGCGCCAGCAGTTGGACGGCGGGGGCGTTCACCGGGGAGCTGTTTTTT | TRBV5-1 | many | - | TRBJ2-2
CASSLNPGGTTDTQYF | TGTGCCAGCAGCTTAAACCCGGGGGGGACCACAGATACGCAGTATTTT | TRBV7-2 | - | TRBD2 | TRBJ2-3
CSARKGGYTF | TGCAGTGCTAGGAAGGGGGGCTACACCTTC | TRBV20-1 | many | - | TRBJ1-2
CATSREQGASYEQYF | TGTGCCACCAGCAGAGAACAGGGGGCCTCCTACGAGCAGTACTTC | TRBV15 | - | TRBD1 | TRBJ2-7
CASSLQLVFTDTQYF | TGTGCCAGCAGCCTTCAACTGGTTTTCACAGATACGCAGTATTTT | TRBV7-2 | many | - | TRBJ2-3
CSARDYRASNEKLFF | TGCAGTGCTAGAGACTACAGGGCGTCTAATGAAAAACTGTTTTTT | TRBV20-1 | few | - | TRBJ1-4
CCARDAADPGDTEAFF | TGCTGTGCTAGAGACGCCGCGGACCCCGGGGACACTGAAGCTTTCTTT | TRBV20-1 | - | - | TRBJ1-1
CSARDWLAVQETQYF | TGCAGTGCTAGAGATTGGCTAGCGGTCCAAGAGACCCAGTACTTC | TRBV20-1 | - | TRBD2 | TRBJ2-5
CSARDPLAGVTDTQYF | TGCAGTGCTAGAGATCCCTTAGCGGGGGTCACAGATACGCAGTATTTT | TRBV20-1 | few | TRBD2 | TRBJ2-3
CASSIDTGGRGRLFF | TGTGCCAGCAGCATAGATACAGGGGGGCGAGGGAGGCTGTTTTTT | TRBV6-1 | few | TRBD1 | TRBJ2-2
CATSRGRDQETQYF | TGTGCCACCAGCAGAGGACGTGATCAAGAGACCCAGTACTTC | TRBV15 | - | - | TRBJ2-5
CASSLSLDFLNTDTQYF | TGTGCCAGCAGCTTATCTCTGGACTTCCTTAACACAGATACGCAGTATTTT | TRBV11-2 | - | - | TRBJ2-3
CASSSQGSTDTQYF | TGCGCCAGCAGCTCACAGGGGAGCACAGATACGCAGTATTTT | TRBV5-1 | many | TRBD1 | TRBJ2-3
CASSFYDEKLFF | TGTGCCAGCAGTTTTTATGATGAAAAACTGTTTTTT | TRBV12-3/TRBV12-4 | - | - | TRBJ1-4
CASSLGVGLQETQYF | TGTGCCAGCAGCTTAGGCGTAGGCCTCCAAGAGACCCAGTACTTC | TRBV7-9 | few | - | TRBJ2-5
CSVEITRTVQETQYF | TGCAGCGTTGAGATTACGAGGACAGTCCAAGAGACCCAGTACTTC | TRBV29-1 | few | - | TRBJ2-5
CASSFGTATGELFF | TGTGCCAGCAGTTTCGGGACAGCTACCGGGGAGCTGTTTTTT | TRBV12-3/TRBV12-4 | - | TRBD1 | TRBJ2-2
CSGVIPGQGYYGYTF | TGCAGTGGAGTTATTCCGGGACAGGGTTACTATGGCTACACCTTC | TRBV20-1 | - | TRBD1 | TRBJ1-2
CSAIRNTEAFF | TGCAGTGCTATTCGTAACACTGAAGCTTTCTTT | TRBV20-1 | many | - | TRBJ1-1
CASSLGRSYNSPLHF | TGTGCCAGCAGCTTGGGACGATCCTATAATTCACCCCTCCACTTT | TRBV7-9 | many | - | TRBJ1-6